This T cell receptor (beta chain) was identified in a study of vaccination effects on CD4 cells after COVID-19. Whole-study context: Early after vaccination, and again late, three convalescent patients were sampled. Post-vaccine specimens arrived a median 72 days past the second dose.

Repertoires were generated with immunoSEQ multiplex PCR, while TCRdb's copy carries only in-frame clones and drops some. The table shows around 15,000 clones, with approximately 83% occurring only once. Worth noting for this clone: Antigen unknown.

Findings and caveats of the study: Late in the post-vaccination period, infection-induced and vaccine-induced clones underwent marked clonal contraction.

V was cut by 0 bases and J by 2 bases, with 7 bases left in between. CDR1 SGHRS and CDR2 YFSETQ come from the germline V gene. CDR3 length: 14 amino acids. Ahead of sequencing, the ViraFEST assay grew antigen-specific CD4+ T cells using viral peptide pools. Between days 10 and 11 of culture, CD4+ T cells were separated out. SARS-CoV-2 infection was confirmed by PCR in the person between March and December 2020. Vaccine administered to participants consisted of two doses of either BNT162b2 or mRNA-1273. About 2.1 million PBMC were seeded per well and grown in the presence of roughly 10 IU/ml IL-2 and about 10 ug/ml peptides.

The J gene is TRBJ2-3, the V gene TRBV5-1; D gene unclear. The specimen was CD4+ T cells from PBMCs cultured with HCoV-NL63 spike peptides, collected after COVID-19 vaccination. The TCR originated in a human donor who had a prior SARS-CoV-2 infection. CDR3 in DNA: TGCGCCAGCAGCTTGGTAGGCACCACAGATACGCAGTATTTT. Protein product: CASSLVGTTDTQYF.